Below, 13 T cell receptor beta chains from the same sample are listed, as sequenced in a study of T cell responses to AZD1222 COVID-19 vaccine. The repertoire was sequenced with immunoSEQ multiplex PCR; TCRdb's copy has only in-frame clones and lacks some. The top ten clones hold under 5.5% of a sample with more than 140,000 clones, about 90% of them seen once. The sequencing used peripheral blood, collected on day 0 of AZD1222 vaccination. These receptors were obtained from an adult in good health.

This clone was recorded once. The CDR3 nucleotides read TGTGCCAGCAGCTTGCAGGGGCTGGAAGCTTTCTTT. It encodes CASSLQGLEAFF. J is TRBJ1-1 and V is TRBV11-2, with D possibly matching TRBD1 (6 bases). CDR3 length: 12 residues. V dropped 3 bases and J dropped 8 bases, with 10 bases sitting between them. The germline V gene encodes CDR1 SGHAT and CDR2 FQNNGV.

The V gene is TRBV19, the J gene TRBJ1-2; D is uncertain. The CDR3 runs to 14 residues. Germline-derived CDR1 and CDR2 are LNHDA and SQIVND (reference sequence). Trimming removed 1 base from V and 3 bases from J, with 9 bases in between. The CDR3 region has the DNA TGTGCCAGTAGTATAGGGGTCGCCGACTATGGCTACACCTTC. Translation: CASSIGVADYGYTF.

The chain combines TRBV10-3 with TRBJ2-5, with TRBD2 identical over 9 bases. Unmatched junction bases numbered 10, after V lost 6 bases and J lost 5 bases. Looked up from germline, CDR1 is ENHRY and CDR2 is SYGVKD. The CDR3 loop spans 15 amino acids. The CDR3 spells CAIRAGTSTRETQYF. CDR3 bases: TGTGCCATCAGGGCAGGGACTAGCACCCGTGAGACCCAGTACTTC.

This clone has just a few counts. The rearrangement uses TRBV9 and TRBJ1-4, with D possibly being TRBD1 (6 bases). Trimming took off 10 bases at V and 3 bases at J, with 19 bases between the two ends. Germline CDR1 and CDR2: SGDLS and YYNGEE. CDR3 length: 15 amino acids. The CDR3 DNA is TGTGCCTCAGGGGCAGGGGTCGTACCTAATGAAAAACTGTTTTTT. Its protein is CASGAGVVPNEKLFF.

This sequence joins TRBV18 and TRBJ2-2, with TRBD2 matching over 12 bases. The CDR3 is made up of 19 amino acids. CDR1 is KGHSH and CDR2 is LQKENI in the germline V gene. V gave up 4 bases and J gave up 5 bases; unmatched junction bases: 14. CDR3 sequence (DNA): TGTGCCAGCTCACGACTTCGACTAGCGGGAGATGGGAAGACCGGGGAGCTGTTTTTT. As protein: CASSRLRLAGDGKTGELFF.

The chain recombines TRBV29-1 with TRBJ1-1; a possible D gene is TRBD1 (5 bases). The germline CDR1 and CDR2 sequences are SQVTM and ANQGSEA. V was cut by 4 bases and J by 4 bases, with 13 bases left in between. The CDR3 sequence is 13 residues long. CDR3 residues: CSVADGRGTEAFF. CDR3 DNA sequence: TGCAGCGTTGCTGACGGGAGGGGCACTGAAGCTTTCTTT.

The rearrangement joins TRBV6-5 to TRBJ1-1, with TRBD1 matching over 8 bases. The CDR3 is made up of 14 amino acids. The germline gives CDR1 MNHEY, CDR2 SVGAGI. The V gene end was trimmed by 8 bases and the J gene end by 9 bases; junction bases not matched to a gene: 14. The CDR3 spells CASADRTGTDKAFF. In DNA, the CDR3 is TGTGCCAGCGCGGATCGGACAGGGACTGACAAAGCTTTCTTT.

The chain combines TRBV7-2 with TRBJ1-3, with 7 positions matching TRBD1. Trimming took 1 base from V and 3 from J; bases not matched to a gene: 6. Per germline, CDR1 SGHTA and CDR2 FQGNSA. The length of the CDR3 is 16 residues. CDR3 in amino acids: CASSLEKGASGNTIYF. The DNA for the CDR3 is TGTGCCAGCAGCTTAGAAAAGGGGGCGAGTGGAAACACCATATATTTT.

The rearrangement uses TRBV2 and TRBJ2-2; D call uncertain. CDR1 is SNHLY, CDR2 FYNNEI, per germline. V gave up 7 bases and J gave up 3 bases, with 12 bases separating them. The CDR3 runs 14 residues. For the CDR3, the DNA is TGTGCCAGCATCCTCGGACGGGACACCGGGGAGCTGTTTTTT. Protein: CASILGRDTGELFF.

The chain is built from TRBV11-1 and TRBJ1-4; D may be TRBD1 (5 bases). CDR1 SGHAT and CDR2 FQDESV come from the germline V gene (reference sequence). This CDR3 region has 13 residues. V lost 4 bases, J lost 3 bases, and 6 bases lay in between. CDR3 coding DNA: TGTGCCAGCAGCTGGGGACCTAATGAAAAACTGTTTTTT. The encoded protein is CASSWGPNEKLFF.

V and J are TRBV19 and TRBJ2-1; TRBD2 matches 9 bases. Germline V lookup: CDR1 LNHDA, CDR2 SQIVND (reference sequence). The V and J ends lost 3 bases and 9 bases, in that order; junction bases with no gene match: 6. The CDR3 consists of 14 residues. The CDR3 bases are TGTGCCAGTAGTATTAGTAGCGGGAGTCTTGAGCAGTTCTTC. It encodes CASSISSGSLEQFF.

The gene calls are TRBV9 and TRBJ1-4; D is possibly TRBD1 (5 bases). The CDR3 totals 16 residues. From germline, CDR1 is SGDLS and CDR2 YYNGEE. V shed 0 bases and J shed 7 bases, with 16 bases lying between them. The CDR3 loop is CASSVGGSRQGEKLFF. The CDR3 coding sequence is TGTGCCAGCAGCGTAGGCGGTAGCCGGCAGGGTGAAAAACTGTTTTTT.

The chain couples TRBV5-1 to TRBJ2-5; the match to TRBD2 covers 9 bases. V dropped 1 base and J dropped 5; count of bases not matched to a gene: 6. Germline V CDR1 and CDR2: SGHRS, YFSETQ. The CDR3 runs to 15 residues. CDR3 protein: CASSLSAGGVETQYF. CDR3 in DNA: TGCGCCAGCAGCTTGTCCGCGGGAGGGGTGGAGACCCAGTACTTC.